This TCR beta chain was sequenced during a study of vaccination effects on CD4 cells after COVID-19 (dated by TCRdb to 2022 to 2024). Some background on the complete study: Participants received two doses of either the BNT162b2 or the mRNA-1273 mRNA SARS-CoV-2 vaccine. A total of 10 COVID-19 convalescent patients and a few SARS-CoV-2-naive healthy vaccine recipients were included in the full study. SARS-CoV-2 spike-specific CD4+ TCR repertoires from before and after mRNA vaccination were compared in COVID-19 convalescent patients and in infection-naive vaccine recipients. Cultures from other donors in the study were sequenced using the Oncomine TCR Beta short-read assay on an Illumina iSeq 100. Study-wide conclusions, independent of this receptor: Only a small number of convalescent patients were included, and no early post-infection timepoints were available, which limited the study. Marked clonal contraction was observed in both infection-induced and vaccine-induced clones at late post-vaccination timepoints, consistent with waning T cell responses. Among healthy vaccine recipients, nearly all vaccine-induced clones were SARS-CoV-2 mono-reactive, and only 1 of 255 was cross-reactive with common cold coronaviruses.

Library preparation was by the immunoSEQ multiplex PCR assay. DNA from the CD4+ T cells that had been cultured and isolated underwent TCR beta CDR3 sequencing. The authors' analysis ran thus. Non-productive TCR sequences were discarded, and reads were trimmed to the CDR3 region, with only CDR3s of 7 or more amino acids retained. The MANAFEST web app was used to identify antigen-specific clonotypes by comparing expansion in peptide wells with expansion in reference cultures. For clones to be considered positive, expansion at FDR<0.05 versus reference and all other wells, an odds ratio above 5, and a frequency above 0.1% in two replicate wells were required. Cross-reactive clonotypes were defined as significantly expanded in SARS-CoV-2 spike wells and in at least one common cold coronavirus spike condition. Levenshtein distance calculated with the stringdist R package was used to assess CDR3 similarity, and unrooted trees were constructed with ape in R 3.6.1. As stored in TCRdb, this immuneACCESS dataset retains in-frame rearrangements with V and J assigned. A fraction of the clones does not appear; measured against another copy, unresolved V genes explain less than half of the discrepancy, and the remainder lacks a known reason. From that table come the V and J calls and clone size; the DNA was used to work out D and trimming. Here the sample has roughly 24,000 clones; roughly 76% occur a single time. In total, the top ten clones hold roughly 4.7% of the sample.

This clone was observed a handful of times. Its antigen remains unidentified. Within one base of it there is no much larger clone, and no base qualities were kept. The germline V gene (reference sequence) yields SGHNT for CDR1 and YYREEE for CDR2. At the junction V is shortened by 5 bases and J by 0 bases, with 11 bases in between. The CDR3, from cysteine to phenylalanine, totals 14 residues. Left in the record is the CDR3 DNA by itself, 42 bases read in frame from the first base. To identify antigen-specific CD4+ T cell clonotypes by their expansion, the ViraFEST assay first stimulated PBMC with viral peptide pools and then applied TCR sequencing. After around eleven days of culture, CD4+ T cells were isolated with the EasySep CD4+ T cell isolation kit. None of the healthy vaccine recipients had a prior SARS-CoV-2 infection, which was confirmed by nucleocapsid antibody tests that came back negative both before and after vaccination. Roughly 2.1 million PBMC per well were cultured in IMDM with around 5.3% human AB serum, around 10 IU/ml IL-2 and gentamicin, plus 10 ug/ml peptides. On days 3 and 7, half of the culture medium was replaced with fresh IL-2-containing medium. Unless noted otherwise, every peptide stimulation condition was grown in triplicate wells. PBMC were separated from whole blood using Ficoll-Paque Plus gradient centrifugation and were then either cryopreserved at -140C or used fresh. The overlapping peptide pools covered the spike proteins of SARS-CoV-2 and of the common cold coronaviruses HCoV-NL63, HCoV-OC43 and HCoV-229E. The QIAamp micro DNA kit was used to extract genomic DNA from the cultured CD4+ T cells.

The specimen was CD4+ T cells from PBMCs cultured with SARS-CoV-2 spike peptides, collected before COVID-19 vaccination. In light of the paper, this sample's cell subset or site label describes: SARS-CoV-2 spike overlapping peptide pool stimulation. The V and J genes are TRBV5-4 and TRBJ1-1; TRBD1 might be the D gene, on 6 matching bases. The receptor's source is a human donor who received a COVID-19 vaccine. Read as DNA, the sequence is TGTGCCAGCAGGGAGGGACAATTGAACACTGAAGCTTTCTTT. Its product reads: CASREGQLNTEAFF. With the portions outside the CDR3 filled from the reference TRBV5-4 and TRBJ1-1 genes, the complete variable region becomes ETGVTQSPTHLIKTRGQQVTLRCSSQSGHNTVSWYQQALGQGPQFIFQYYREEENGRGNFPPRFSGLQFPNYSSELNVNALELDDSALYLCASREGQLNTEAFFGQGTRLTVV.